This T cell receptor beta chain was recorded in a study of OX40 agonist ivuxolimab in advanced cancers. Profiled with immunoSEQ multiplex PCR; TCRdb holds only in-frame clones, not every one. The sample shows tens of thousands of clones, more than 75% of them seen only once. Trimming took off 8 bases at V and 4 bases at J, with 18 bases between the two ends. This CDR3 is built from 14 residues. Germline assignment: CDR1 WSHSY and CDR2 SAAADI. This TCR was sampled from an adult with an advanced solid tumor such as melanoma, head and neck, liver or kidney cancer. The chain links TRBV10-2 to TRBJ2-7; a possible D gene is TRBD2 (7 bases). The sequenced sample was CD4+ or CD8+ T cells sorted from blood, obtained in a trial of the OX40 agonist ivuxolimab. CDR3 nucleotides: TGCGCCAGCCGGGGAGGGGACAACCCTTACGAGCAGTACTTC. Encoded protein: CASRGGDNPYEQYF.